This is a list of T cell receptor beta chains from one sample in a study of neurological immune-mediated disorders. Each CDR3 protein gets one entry after TCRdb re-called the 5' RACE reads with MiXCR. The data hold some 26,000 distinct CDR3 sequences, with 6.6% observed a single time. Sequences were obtained from PBMCs. These receptors were taken from a woman aged 50 to 65 in good health. CDR3s include the opening cysteine and the closing phenylalanine or tryptophan. A D gene is named only where the DNA matches it firmly. Each size is once, few, many or a size class.

j_call v_call clone_size d_call cdr3_nt cdr3_aa
TRBJ1-1 TRBV7-8 many TRBD1 TGTGCCAGCAGGTCGGGACAGGGGAGATCTGAAGCTTTCTTT CASRSGQGRSEAFF
TRBJ1-4 TRBV7-9 many - TGTGCCAGCAGCGGTAATACAGGGGAAAAACTGTTTTTT CASSGNTGEKLFF
TRBJ1-6 TRBV5-1 many - TGCGCCAGCACCGACCTATACGGTTCACCCCTCCACTTT CASTDLYGSPLHF
TRBJ1-1 TRBV7-2 many - TGTGCCAGCAGCTTCACGGACACTGAAGCTTTCTTT CASSFTDTEAFF
TRBJ2-1 TRBV28 many - TGTGCCAGCAGTCCCAGGGGCGCAAGGAATGAGCAGTTCTTC CASSPRGARNEQFF
TRBJ2-5 TRBV28 many - TGTGCCAGCACTGAGGGGGGCGTTAAGACCCAGTACTTC CASTEGGVKTQYF
TRBJ2-1 TRBV20-1 many TRBD2 TGCAGTGCTAGAAGTCCCCCCGGCGGGAGGGCGAGGAATGAGCAGTTCTTC CSARSPPGGRARNEQFF
TRBJ2-7 TRBV20-1 many - TGCAGTGCGGAGGGAGGCTACGAGCAGTACTTC CSAEGGYEQYF
TRBJ2-3 TRBV7-7 many TRBD2 TGTGCCAGCAGCTTATTAGCGGGAGGTGGGACTAGCACAGATACGCAGTATTTT CASSLLAGGGTSTDTQYF
TRBJ1-2 TRBV5-1 many TRBD1 TGCGCCAGCAGCTTGGAGGGACAGGGGGCTGGCGGCTACACCTTC CASSLEGQGAGGYTF
TRBJ2-7 TRBV3-1 many TRBD2 TGTGCCAGCAGTCGACTAGCGGGAGGGCCCGACGAGCAGTACTTC CASSRLAGGPDEQYF